This T cell receptor beta chain was found in a study of T cell responses to AZD1222 COVID-19 vaccine. Broader study findings: No repertoire was sampled before or during the peak T cell response, only after it. Vaccine-associated CD4 TCRs spanned spike, dominant at 160-218 and 743-854. Clonal diversity may have been underestimated, and the donors were mostly white British, with more females than males.

J was trimmed by 3 bases and V by 4 bases; bases with no gene match: 9. The CDR3 extends over 17 amino acids. Germline V gene sequence: CDR1 MGHRA, CDR2 YSYEKL. Clones were sequenced by immunoSEQ multiplex PCR, and TCRdb holds only the in-frame ones, with some missing. The sample has more than 110,000 clones, 90% to 95% seen once; the top ten hold roughly 3.5%. Notes on this clone: Its antigen is currently unknown.

The chain links TRBV4-1 to TRBJ2-1; 10 bases agree with TRBD2. This sample comprised peripheral blood, obtained 28 days after the second AZD1222 dose. The clonotype comes from an adult who received the AZD1222 COVID-19 vaccine. This CDR3 is CASSRGGLAAFYNEQFF. The CDR3 DNA follows: TGCGCCAGCAGCCGAGGCGGACTAGCGGCCTTCTACAATGAGCAGTTCTTC.